This T cell receptor (beta chain) was recovered during a study of shared clonotypes between healthy human individuals. Findings of the study overall: What limited the represented genetic and exposure-history diversity was the small number of donors.

As concerns this clone: Its antigen is still unknown.

The CDR3 loop spans 17 amino acids. V was cut by 2 bases and J by 3 bases, with 17 bases left in between. CDR1 is MGHRA and CDR2 is YSYEKL in the germline V gene. Cells designated naive CD8 were CD45RO-negative and were positively selected for CCR7, with terminally differentiated effector memory CD45RA+ cells excluded. In the source study's methods: As immunoSEQ supplied junction-only sequences (without quality scores), filtering differed. Method: immunoSEQ multiplex PCR; TCRdb's copy keeps in-frame clones and lacks some. For V, J and clone size, that table is used; D and trimming come from the DNA. This sample has fewer than 800,000 clones; 92% occur once, and the top ten carry about 24%.

The chain uses TRBV4-1 and TRBJ2-1, with D possibly being TRBD2 (6 bases). The sequenced material came from naive CD8+ T cells sorted from blood. This TCR came from a man younger than 40 in good health. In DNA, the CDR3 is TGCGCCAGCAGCCAATTGGGCGGGGACGGGGTCTACAATGAGCAGTTCTTC. This translates into CASSQLGGDGVYNEQFF.